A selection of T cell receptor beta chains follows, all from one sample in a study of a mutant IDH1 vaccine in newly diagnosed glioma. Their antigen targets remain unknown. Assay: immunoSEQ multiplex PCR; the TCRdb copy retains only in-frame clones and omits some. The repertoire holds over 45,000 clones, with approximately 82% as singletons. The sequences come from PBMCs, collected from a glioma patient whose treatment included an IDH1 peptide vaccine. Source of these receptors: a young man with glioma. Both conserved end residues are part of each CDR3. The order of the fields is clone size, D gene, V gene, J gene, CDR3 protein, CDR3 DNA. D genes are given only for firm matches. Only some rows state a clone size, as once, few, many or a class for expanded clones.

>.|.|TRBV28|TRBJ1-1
CASSLFEGAEAFF
TGTGCCAGCAGTTTATTTGAAGGAGCTGAAGCTTTCTTT
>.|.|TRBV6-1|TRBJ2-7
CASRGAQGGSYEQYF
TGTGCCAGCAGAGGGGCGCAAGGGGGCTCCTACGAGCAGTACTTC
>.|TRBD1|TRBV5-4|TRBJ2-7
CASSWGTGLVYEQYF
TGTGCCAGCAGCTGGGGGACAGGGCTTGTCTACGAGCAGTACTTC
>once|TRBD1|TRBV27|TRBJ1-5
CASSLRTGGFGSNQPQHF
TGTGCCAGCAGTTTAAGGACAGGAGGATTCGGAAGCAATCAGCCCCAGCATTTT
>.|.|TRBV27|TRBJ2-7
CASSPGTGAGEQYF
TGTGCCAGCAGCCCTGGGACGGGAGCTGGGGAGCAGTACTTC
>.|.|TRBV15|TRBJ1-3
CATSRVWGLGPGNTIYF
TGTGCCACCAGCAGAGTTTGGGGGCTAGGGCCTGGAAACACCATATATTTT
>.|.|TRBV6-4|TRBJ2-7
CPHITGKSSYEQYF
TGTCCCCATATTACAGGGAAGTCCTCCTACGAGCAGTACTTC
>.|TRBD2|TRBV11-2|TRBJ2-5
CASSLTGGLLETQYF
TGTGCCAGCAGCTTAACGGGGGGTTTACTAGAGACCCAGTACTTC
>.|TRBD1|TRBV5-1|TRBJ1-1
CASSLGTVNTEAFF
TGTGCCAGCAGCTTGGGGACAGTGAACACTGAAGCTTTCTTT
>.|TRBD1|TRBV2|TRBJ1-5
CASTLQRDREQPQHF
TGTGCCAGCACCCTCCAGAGGGACAGGGAACAGCCCCAGCATTTT
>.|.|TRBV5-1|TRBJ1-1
CASSLGVLNTEAFF
TGCGCCAGCAGCTTAGGGGTCCTGAACACTGAAGCTTTCTTT
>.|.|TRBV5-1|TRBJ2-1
CASSLSEGFDEQFF
TGCGCCAGCAGCCTTTCGGAAGGGTTTGATGAGCAGTTCTTC
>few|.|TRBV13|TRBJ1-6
CASSLERGNSPLHF
TGTGCCAGCAGCTTAGAAAGGGGCAATTCACCCCTCCACTTT
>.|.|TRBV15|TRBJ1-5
CATSGEQEYSNQPQHF
TGTGCCACCAGCGGCGAACAGGAGTATAGCAATCAGCCCCAGCATTTT
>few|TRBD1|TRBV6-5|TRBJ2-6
CASSYGTGSGANVLTF
TGTGCCAGCAGTTACGGGACAGGGTCTGGGGCCAACGTCCTGACTTTC
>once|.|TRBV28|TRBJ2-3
CASSLSSDLSTDTQYF
TGTGCCAGCAGTTTATCCAGCGATCTTAGCACAGATACGCAGTATTTT
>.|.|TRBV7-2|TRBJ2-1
CASSLREALLRGDEQFF
TGTGCCAGCAGCTTAAGAGAAGCACTCCTCAGGGGCGATGAGCAGTTCTTC
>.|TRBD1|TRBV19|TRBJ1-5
CASSRDRGQQPQHF
TGTGCCAGTAGCCGAGACAGGGGGCAACAGCCCCAGCATTTT
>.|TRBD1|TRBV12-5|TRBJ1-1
CASGSTPGTGKGRTEAFF
TGTGCTAGTGGTTCGACACCCGGGACAGGGAAGGGTCGCACTGAAGCTTTCTTT
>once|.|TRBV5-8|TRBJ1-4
CASSLGGANEKLFF
TGTGCCAGCAGCTTAGGAGGAGCTAATGAAAAACTGTTTTTT
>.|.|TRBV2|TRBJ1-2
CASSEQTGRDGYTF
TGTGCCAGCAGTGAACAGACAGGTCGGGACGGCTACACCTTC
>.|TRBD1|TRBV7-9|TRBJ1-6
CASSPGTGTSPLHF
TGTGCCAGCAGCCCCGGGACAGGGACCTCACCCCTCCACTTT
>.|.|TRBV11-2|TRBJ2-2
CASSWVTGELFF
TGTGCCAGCAGCTGGGTCACCGGGGAGCTGTTTTTT
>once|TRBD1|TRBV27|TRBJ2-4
CASTRTGALAKNIQYF
TGTGCCAGCACTAGGACAGGCGCACTAGCCAAAAACATTCAGTACTTC
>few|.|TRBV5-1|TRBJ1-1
CASSLVGASNTEAFF
TGCGCCAGCAGCTTGGTGGGGGCCAGTAACACTGAAGCTTTCTTT
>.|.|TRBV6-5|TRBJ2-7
CASSYNGRRGPHEQYF
TGTGCCAGCAGTTACAACGGGAGACGGGGCCCCCACGAGCAGTACTTC
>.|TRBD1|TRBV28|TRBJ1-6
CASRGQGVSPLHF
TGTGCCAGCAGAGGACAGGGGGTCTCACCCCTCCACTTT
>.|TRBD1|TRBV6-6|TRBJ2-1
CASSGRDREGYNEQFF
TGTGCCAGCAGTGGTCGGGACAGGGAGGGGTACAATGAGCAGTTCTTC
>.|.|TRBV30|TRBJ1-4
CAWSEDLLNEKLFF
TGTGCCTGGAGTGAGGACTTGTTGAATGAAAAACTGTTTTTT
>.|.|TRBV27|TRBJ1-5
CASSFSGTPLSTYQPQHF
TGTGCCAGCAGTTTCTCCGGGACACCACTTTCTACATATCAGCCCCAGCATTTT
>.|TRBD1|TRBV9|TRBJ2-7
CASSPAGQGAYEQYF
TGTGCCAGCAGCCCAGCCGGACAGGGAGCCTACGAGCAGTACTTC
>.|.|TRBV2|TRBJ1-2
CASGNSPNYGYTF
TGTGCCAGCGGAAATAGTCCTAACTATGGCTACACCTTC
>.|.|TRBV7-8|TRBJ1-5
CASSLQVVLSASNQPQHF
TGTGCCAGCAGCTTACAAGTTGTCCTATCGGCTAGCAATCAGCCCCAGCATTTT
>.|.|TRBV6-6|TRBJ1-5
CASRNRVDSNQPQHF
TGTGCCAGCAGGAACAGGGTTGACAGCAATCAGCCCCAGCATTTT
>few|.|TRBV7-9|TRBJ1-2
CASSSSEDYGYTF
TGTGCCAGCAGTTCCTCGGAGGACTATGGCTACACCTTC
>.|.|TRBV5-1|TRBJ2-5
CASSPGGLGELQETQYF
TGCGCCAGCAGTCCTGGGGGACTCGGTGAACTCCAAGAGACCCAGTACTTC
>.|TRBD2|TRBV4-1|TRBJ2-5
CASSRYGTSGGAFQETQYF
TGCGCCAGCAGCCGCTACGGGACTAGCGGGGGGGCTTTCCAAGAGACCCAGTACTTC
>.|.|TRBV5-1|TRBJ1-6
CASSFGGVSNSPLHF
TGCGCCAGCAGCTTCGGGGGCGTATCGAATTCACCCCTCCACTTT
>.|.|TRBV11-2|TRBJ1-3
CASSPLWLGGNTIYF
TGTGCCAGCAGCCCACTGTGGCTAGGAGGAAACACCATATATTTT
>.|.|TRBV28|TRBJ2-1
CASTQGLPYNEQFF
TGTGCCAGCACCCAGGGGCTACCCTACAATGAGCAGTTCTTC
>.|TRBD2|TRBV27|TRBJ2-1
CASSPPKRRLAGGTNEQFF
TGTGCCAGCAGTCCCCCGAAGCGAAGACTAGCGGGGGGGACCAATGAGCAGTTCTTC
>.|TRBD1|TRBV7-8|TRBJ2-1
CASSSPDRAYNEQFF
TGTGCCAGCAGCTCTCCGGACAGGGCCTACAATGAGCAGTTCTTC